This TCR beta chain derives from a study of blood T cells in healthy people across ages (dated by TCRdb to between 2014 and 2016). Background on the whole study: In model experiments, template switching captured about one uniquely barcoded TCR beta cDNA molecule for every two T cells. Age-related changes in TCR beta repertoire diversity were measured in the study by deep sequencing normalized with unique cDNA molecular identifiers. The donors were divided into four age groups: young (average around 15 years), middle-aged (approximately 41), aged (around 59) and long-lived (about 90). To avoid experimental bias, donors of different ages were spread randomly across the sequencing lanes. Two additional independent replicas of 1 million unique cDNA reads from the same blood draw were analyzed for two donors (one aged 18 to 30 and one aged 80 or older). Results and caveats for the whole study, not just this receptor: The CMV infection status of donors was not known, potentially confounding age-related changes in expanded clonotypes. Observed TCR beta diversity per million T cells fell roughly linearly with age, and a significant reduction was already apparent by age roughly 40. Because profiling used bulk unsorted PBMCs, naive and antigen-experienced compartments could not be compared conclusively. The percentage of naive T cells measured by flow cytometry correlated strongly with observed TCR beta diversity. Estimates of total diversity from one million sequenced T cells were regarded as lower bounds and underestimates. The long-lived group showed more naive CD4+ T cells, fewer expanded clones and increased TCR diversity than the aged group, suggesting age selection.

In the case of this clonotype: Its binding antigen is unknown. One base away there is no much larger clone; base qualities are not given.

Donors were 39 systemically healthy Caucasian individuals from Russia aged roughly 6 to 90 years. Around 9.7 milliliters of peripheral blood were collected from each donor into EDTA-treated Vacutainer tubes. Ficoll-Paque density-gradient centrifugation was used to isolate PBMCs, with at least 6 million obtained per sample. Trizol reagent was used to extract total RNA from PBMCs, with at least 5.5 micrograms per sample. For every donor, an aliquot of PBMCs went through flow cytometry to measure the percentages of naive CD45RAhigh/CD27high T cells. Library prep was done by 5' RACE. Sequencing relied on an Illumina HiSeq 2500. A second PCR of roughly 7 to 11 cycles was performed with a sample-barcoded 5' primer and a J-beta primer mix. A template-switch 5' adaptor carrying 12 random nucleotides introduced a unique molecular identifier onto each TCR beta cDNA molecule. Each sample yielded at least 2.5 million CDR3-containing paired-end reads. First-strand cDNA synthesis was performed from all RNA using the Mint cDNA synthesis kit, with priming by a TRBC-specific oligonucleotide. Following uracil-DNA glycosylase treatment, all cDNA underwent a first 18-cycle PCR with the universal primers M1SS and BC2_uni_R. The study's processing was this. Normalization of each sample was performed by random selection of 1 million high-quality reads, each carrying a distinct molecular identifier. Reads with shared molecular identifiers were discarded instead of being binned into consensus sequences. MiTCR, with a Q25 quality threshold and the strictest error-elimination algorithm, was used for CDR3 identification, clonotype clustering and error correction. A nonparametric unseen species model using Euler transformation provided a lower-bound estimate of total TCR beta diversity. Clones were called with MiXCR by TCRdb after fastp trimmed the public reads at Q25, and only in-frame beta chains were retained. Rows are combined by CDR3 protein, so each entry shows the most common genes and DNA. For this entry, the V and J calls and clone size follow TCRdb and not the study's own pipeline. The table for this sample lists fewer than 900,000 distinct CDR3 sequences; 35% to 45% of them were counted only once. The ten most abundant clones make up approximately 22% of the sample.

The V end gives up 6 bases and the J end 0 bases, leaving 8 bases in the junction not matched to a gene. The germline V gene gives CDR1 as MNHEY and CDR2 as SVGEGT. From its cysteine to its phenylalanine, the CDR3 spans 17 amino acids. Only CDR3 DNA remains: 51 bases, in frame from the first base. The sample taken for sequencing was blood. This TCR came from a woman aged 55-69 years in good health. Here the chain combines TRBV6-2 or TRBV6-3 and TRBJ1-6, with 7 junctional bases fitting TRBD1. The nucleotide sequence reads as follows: TGTGCCAGCAGGCCGGGACAGCCGAGCTCCTATAATTCACCCCTCCACTTT. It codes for CASRPGQPSSYNSPLHF.